This TCR beta chain comes out of a study of T cell repertoires in cytomegalovirus infection. Overall study: Recently identified HLA-C-restricted CMV epitopes were among the peptides used. In public TCR beta signatures, there were indications of both CMV infection and matching HLA type.

A single record per CDR3 protein comes from TCRdb applying MiXCR to the reads. The sample lists around 770,000 distinct CDR3 sequences; 25% to 30% were seen once. Note on this clonotype: Its antigen is unidentified.

V was trimmed by 3 bases and J by 0 bases, leaving 12 bases between them. CDR3 length: 16 residues. Germline V gene sequence: CDR1 LNHNV, CDR2 YYDKDF (reference sequence). This clonotype was obtained from a human donor in good health (CMV status not recorded). Some clones in this sample may be carry-over from other donors' samples. The sequencing here drew on cultured CD8+ T cells from PBMCs, taken from culture after CMV antigen stimulation. This rearrangement joins TRBV15 to TRBJ1-3, with D unresolved. CDR3 DNA sequence: TGTGCCACCAGCAGCGGGCCAGCGGTCTCTGGAAACACCATATATTTT. Its translation is CATSSGPAVSGNTIYF.